This passage covers 25 T cell receptor beta chains from one sample sequenced in a study of human T cells and chemical hapten exposure. TCRdb recomputed calls from the RACE reads with MiXCR, one row per CDR3 protein. The sample holds about 270,000 distinct CDR3 sequences, around 7.7% seen once. Time point reported: pre-sensitization, week 0. Stated treatment: therapeutic diphenylcyclopropenone sensitization with weekly scalp DPC. The starting material was whole blood, obtained in connection with sensitization to the hapten diphenylcyclopropenone (DPC). Receptors originate from a young man with alopecia areata. Some clones in this sample may be carry-over from other donors' samples.

The rearrangement joins TRBV12-3 or TRBV12-4 to TRBJ2-7; D gene uncertain. The CDR3 consists of 15 residues. The V end lost 3 bases, the J end lost 1 base, and 13 bases lay between the germline ends. CDR3 residues: CASSLGSRLSYEQYF. The CDR3 bases are TGTGCCAGCAGTTTGGGCAGCCGCCTTTCCTACGAGCAGTACTTC.

This clonotype was found many times. The CDR3 DNA reads TGTGCCAGCAGTTACCCCGGACTTAACTATGGCTACACCTTC. Protein product: CASSYPGLNYGYTF. J is TRBJ1-2 and V is TRBV6-2 or TRBV6-3; D gene unclear. CDR3 length: 14 residues. Trimming took 2 bases from V and 1 from J, leaving 8 bases between them. Germline V gene sequence: CDR1 MNHEY, CDR2 SVGEGT.

This clonotype turned up a few times. The J gene is TRBJ1-1, the V gene TRBV25-1; maybe TRBD1 (5 bases). V lost 1 base to trimming and J lost 1 base, with 7 bases between them. Germline assignment: CDR1 MGHDK and CDR2 SYGVNS. The CDR3 has 14 amino acids. The CDR3 reads CASSEWGRNTEAFF. The DNA of the CDR3 is TGTGCCAGCAGTGAATGGGGCAGGAACACTGAAGCTTTCTTT.

This chain uses TRBV15 with TRBJ2-2, with 9 bases lining up with TRBD1. The trim removed 4 bases at V and 0 bases at J, leaving 12 bases unmatched. Germline CDR1 and CDR2: LNHNV and YYDKDF (reference sequence). This CDR3 region has 19 residues. CDR3 bases: TGTGCCACCAGCACCCGACCGGGACAGGGATTCGCGAACACCGGGGAGCTGTTTTTT. Its protein product is CATSTRPGQGFANTGELFF.

There are many counts of this clonotype. The chain employs TRBV9 and TRBJ1-1, with unresolved D. Germline CDR1 SGDLS, CDR2 YYNGEE. This CDR3 has 15 amino acids. The V end was cut by 1 base, the J end by 5 bases, with 15 bases between. CDR3 residues: CASSVYGGGLTEAFF. The DNA for the CDR3 is TGTGCCAGCAGCGTATACGGAGGAGGCCTTACTGAAGCTTTCTTT. The complete variable domain, with remaining parts taken from reference TRBV9 and TRBJ1-1, reads DSGVTQTPKHLITATGQRVTLRCSPRSGDLSVYWYQQSLDQGLQFLIQYYNGEERAKGNILERFSAQQFPDLHSELNLSSLELGDSALYFCASSVYGGGLTEAFFGQGTRLTVV.

This clonotype was seen only a few times. V and J are TRBV25-1 and TRBJ1-2; no clear D. V lost 8 bases, J lost 0 bases, and 13 bases lay in between. From germline, CDR1 is MGHDK and CDR2 SYGVNS. The length of the CDR3 is 14 residues. The CDR3 protein is CASSPRAANYGYTF. For the CDR3, the DNA is TGTGCCAGCTCCCCCCGGGCGGCTAACTATGGCTACACCTTC.

This clonotype appeared many times. The genes are TRBV5-6 and TRBJ2-3; D call uncertain. V was shortened by 2 bases and J by 3 bases, with 7 bases between the two germline ends. Germline V CDR1 and CDR2: SGHDT, YYEEEE. The CDR3 has 13 amino acids. CDR3 region: CASSLTGTDTQYF. CDR3 nucleotides: TGTGCCAGCAGCTTAACCGGAACAGATACGCAGTATTTT.

This chain joins TRBV29-1 and TRBJ2-5; no reliable D call. With 6 bases removed from V and 4 bases from J, the gap between germline ends came to 15 bases. CDR1 and CDR2 (germline): SQVTM, ANQGSEA. The CDR3 has 13 residues. CDR3: CSVGPSGRETQYF. CDR3 nucleotide sequence: TGCAGCGTCGGACCTTCTGGACGAGAGACCCAGTACTTC.

This clonotype was seen at least ten times. The chain joins TRBV20-1 to TRBJ1-1; a weak D match, TRBD1 (5 bases). CDR1 is DFQATT and CDR2 is SNEGSKA in the germline V gene (reference sequence). V was trimmed by 4 bases and J by 13 bases, leaving 22 bases between them. CDR3 length equals 13 residues. CDR3 amino acids: CSAIFDHRDDGFF. In DNA, the CDR3 is TGCAGTGCTATTTTCGATCACCGGGACGATGGTTTCTTT.

This clonotype was detected only a few times. CDR3 in DNA: TGCGCCAGCAGCTTAGACACCACTCCCACCGGGGAGCTGTTTTTT. Encoded protein: CASSLDTTPTGELFF. The V call is TRBV5-1, the J call TRBJ2-2; D uncertain. The germline gives CDR1 SGHRS, CDR2 YFSETQ. The CDR3 runs to 15 residues. V lost 2 bases, J lost 4 bases, and 12 bases lay in between.

This clonotype was counted many times. The CDR3 is CASSLQGLGGGYTF. For the CDR3, the DNA is TGTGCCAGCAGTTTGCAGGGATTGGGCGGTGGCTACACCTTC. This chain joins TRBV12-3 or TRBV12-4 and TRBJ1-2, with D possibly being TRBD1 (5 bases). Trimming removed 3 bases from V and 7 bases from J, with 15 bases in between. The CDR3 has 14 amino acids.

The chain links TRBV3-1 to TRBJ2-7; D call uncertain. V was clipped by 5 bases and J by 7 bases, with 9 bases between them. In germline, CDR1 is LGHDT, CDR2 YNNKEL (reference sequence). The CDR3 is 11 amino acids. The DNA for the CDR3 is TGTGCCAGCAGCAGGGTTAAGGAGCAGTACTTC. It translates to CASSRVKEQYF.

This clonotype was recorded many times. This chain connects TRBV29-1 to TRBJ2-6, with D possibly TRBD2 on 6 matching bases. V dropped 7 bases and J dropped 1 base, with 23 bases sitting between them. The CDR3 runs to 18 residues. The germline gives CDR1 SQVTM, CDR2 ANQGSEA. The CDR3 is CSAGGSGPGFSGANVLTF. Written as DNA, the CDR3 is TGCAGCGCCGGAGGGTCGGGACCGGGGTTTTCTGGGGCCAACGTCCTGACTTTC.

This clonotype has just a few counts. In DNA, the CDR3 is TGCAGTGCTAGCGCGGGGGGAACGTTGCCCCAGCATTTT. Translation: CSASAGGTLPQHF. The V call is TRBV20-1, the J call TRBJ1-5; a weak D match, TRBD1 (5 bases). The CDR3 loop spans 13 amino acids. V shed 3 bases and J shed 9 bases, with 15 bases lying between them. Germline V gene lookup returns CDR1 DFQATT and CDR2 SNEGSKA (reference sequence).

The sample holds many counts of this clonotype. The chain employs TRBV10-3 and TRBJ2-1, with D possibly matching TRBD2 (5 bases). CDR3 size: 10 residues. The V end was cut by 8 bases, the J end by 10 bases, with 9 bases between. Germline assignment: CDR1 ENHRY and CDR2 SYGVKD. The CDR3: CAIGPGEQFF. Here the CDR3 DNA reads TGTGCCATCGGCCCGGGGGAGCAGTTCTTC.

This clonotype was seen a handful of times. This chain connects TRBV7-2 to TRBJ2-3, with D possibly being TRBD2 (6 bases). Trimming removed 5 bases from V and 1 base from J, with 10 bases in between. This CDR3 has 14 residues. Germline V gene sequence: CDR1 SGHTA, CDR2 FQGNSA. The CDR3 here is CASSRGGGTDTQYF. For the CDR3, the DNA is TGTGCCAGCAGCCGAGGCGGGGGCACAGATACGCAGTATTTT.

The rearrangement links TRBV28 to TRBJ1-2; 9 bases are shared with TRBD1. The germline V gene encodes CDR1 MDHEN and CDR2 SYDVKM. This CDR3 is 15 amino acids long. V trimming: 5 bases; J trimming: 5 bases; junction bases outside the gene matches: 9. Written as DNA, the CDR3 is TGTGCCAGCAGTCCCCTTCGGACAGGGGCGTATGGCTACACCTTC. This encodes CASSPLRTGAYGYTF.

The CDR3 here is CASSSEGKSGEKLFF. The DNA for the CDR3 is TGCGCCAGCAGCTCGGAAGGAAAATCGGGTGAAAAACTGTTTTTT. This chain connects TRBV5-1 to TRBJ1-4; D unresolved. The germline V gene encodes CDR1 SGHRS and CDR2 YFSETQ. V was shortened by 3 bases and J by 7 bases, with 16 bases between the two germline ends. The CDR3 is 15 amino acids.

This clonotype was picked up many times. The V call is TRBV10-2, the J call TRBJ2-7; D remains ambiguous. The CDR3 totals 13 residues. V dropped 7 bases and J dropped 0 bases, with 10 bases sitting between them. Germline values: CDR1 WSHSY, CDR2 SAAADI. The CDR3 sequence: CASTTDSSYEQYF. The CDR3 bases are TGCGCCAGCACAACAGACTCCTCCTACGAGCAGTACTTC.

A few counts support this clonotype. V gene TRBV20-1 combines with J gene TRBJ1-1; no definite D call. Germline V gene sequence: CDR1 DFQATT, CDR2 SNEGSKA (reference sequence). V lost 6 bases and J 0 bases, leaving 17 bases between the germline ends. This CDR3 spans 15 amino acids. The CDR3 loop reads CSAIAAHIMNTEAFF. The CDR3 nucleotides are TGCAGTGCCATTGCCGCTCACATAATGAACACTGAAGCTTTCTTT.

This clonotype was detected a few times. The chain joins TRBV11-2 to TRBJ2-2, with 8 bases matching TRBD1. The V segment lost 3 bases and the J segment 5 bases; nucleotides outside the gene matches: 5. Germline V CDR1 and CDR2: SGHAT, FQNNGV. This CDR3 comprises 15 residues. The CDR3 sequence: CASSFWDRTTGELFF. The DNA for the CDR3 is TGTGCCAGCAGCTTTTGGGACAGGACTACCGGGGAGCTGTTTTTT.

This clonotype was observed a few times. The J gene is TRBJ1-1, the V gene TRBV13; perhaps TRBD1 as D (5 bases). The CDR3 has 15 residues. V dropped 4 bases and J dropped 4 bases, with 16 bases sitting between them. Germline CDR1 is PRHDT and CDR2 is FYEKMQ (reference sequence). This chain's CDR3 is CASSYGSFGGTEAFF. CDR3 sequence (DNA): TGTGCCAGCAGCTACGGGTCATTCGGGGGCACTGAAGCTTTCTTT.

This rearrangement joins TRBV20-1 to TRBJ2-7; 11 nucleotides line up with TRBD2. Germline CDR1 is DFQATT and CDR2 is SNEGSKA (reference sequence). The CDR3 length is 14 residues. V shed 1 base and J 2 bases; nucleotides not matched to a gene: 1. In DNA form, the CDR3 reads TGCAGTGCTAGAGCTAGCGGGGGGACCTACGAGCAGTACTTC. This sequence encodes CSARASGGTYEQYF.

The J gene is TRBJ2-2, the V gene TRBV10-3, with 8 positions matching TRBD1. The CDR3 loop spans 14 amino acids. The germline gives CDR1 ENHRY, CDR2 SYGVKD. Germline trimming cut 4 bases from V and 6 bases from J; bases unmatched to any gene: 4. CDR3 sequence reads: CAISAQGAAGELFF. CDR3 sequence (DNA): TGTGCCATCAGTGCCCAGGGGGCGGCCGGGGAGCTGTTTTTT.

This clonotype was counted a few times. The V gene is TRBV5-1, the J gene TRBJ2-7; possibly TRBD1 for D (6 bases). The V and J ends lost 3 bases and 2 bases respectively, with 9 bases between them. This CDR3 region has 13 residues. CDR1 SGHRS and CDR2 YFSETQ come from the germline V gene. The CDR3 nucleotides are TGCGCCAGCAGCTCGGACAGCCCCTACGAGCAGTACGTC. It translates to CASSSDSPYEQYV.